This T cell receptor (beta chain) was sequenced for a study of T cells expressing NK-cell markers. Across the study: Each TCR beta repertoire originated in sorted T cells that were CD3+CD56+NKG2C+, CD3+CD56+NKG2C- or CD3+CD56-NKG2C+. Eight donors were sequenced, seven testing HCMV-seropositive and one testing seronegative.

Germline CDR1 reads SEHNR; CDR2 reads FQNEAQ (reference sequence). This CDR3 contains 17 residues. TCR beta libraries carry UMIs added by 5'RACE template switching. From its re-call of the 5' RACE reads, TCRdb lists each CDR3 protein once, without DNA. Its table lists some 600,000 distinct CDR3 sequences. General observations from the study: Of the CD8+ T cell pool in about 6 donors, roughly 1.0-7.0% was accounted for by dominant NKG2C+ clonotypes.

Comment on this clonotype: Its antigen is still unknown.

Sequencing was done on a sample of blood T cells: a sorted CD56 or NKG2C T cell subset, CD4+ or CD8+ T cells, or bulk PBMC T cells (not recorded which). This receptor was obtained from a man aged 18-30 years in good health. The V gene is TRBV7-9, the J gene TRBJ2-3; no DNA is available, so the TRBD2 call from TCRdb remains unchecked. This CDR3 reads CASSLTLAGGTTDTQYF.